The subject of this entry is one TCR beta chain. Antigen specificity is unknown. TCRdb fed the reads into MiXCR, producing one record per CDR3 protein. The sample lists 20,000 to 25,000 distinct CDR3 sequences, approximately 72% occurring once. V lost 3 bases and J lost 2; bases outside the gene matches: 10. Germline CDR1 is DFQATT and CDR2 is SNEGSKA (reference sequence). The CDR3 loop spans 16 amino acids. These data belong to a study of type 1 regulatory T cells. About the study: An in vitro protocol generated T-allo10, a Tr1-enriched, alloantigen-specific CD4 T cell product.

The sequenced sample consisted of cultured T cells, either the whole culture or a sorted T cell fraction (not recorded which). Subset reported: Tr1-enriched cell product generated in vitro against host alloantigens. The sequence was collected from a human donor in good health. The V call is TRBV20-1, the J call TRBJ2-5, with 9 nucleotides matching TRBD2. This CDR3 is CSARPLVAGEQETQYF. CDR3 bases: TGCAGTGCTAGGCCTCTGGTAGCGGGGGAGCAAGAGACCCAGTACTTC.